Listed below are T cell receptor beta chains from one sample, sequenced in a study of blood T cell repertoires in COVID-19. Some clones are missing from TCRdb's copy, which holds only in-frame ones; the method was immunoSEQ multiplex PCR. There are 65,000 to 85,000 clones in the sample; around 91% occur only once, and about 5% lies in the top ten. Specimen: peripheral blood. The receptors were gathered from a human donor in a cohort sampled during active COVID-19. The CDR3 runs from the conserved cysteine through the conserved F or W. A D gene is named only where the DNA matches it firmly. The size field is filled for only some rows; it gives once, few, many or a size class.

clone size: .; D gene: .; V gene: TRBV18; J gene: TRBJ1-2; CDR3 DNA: TGTGCCAGCTCACCAAACACAGCAGCTAACTATGGCTACACCTTC; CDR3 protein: CASSPNTAANYGYTF
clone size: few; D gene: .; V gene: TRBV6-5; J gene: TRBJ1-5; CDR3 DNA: TGTGCCAGCAGTTACTCATGGGGGGACAATCAGCCCCAGCATTTT; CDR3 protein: CASSYSWGDNQPQHF
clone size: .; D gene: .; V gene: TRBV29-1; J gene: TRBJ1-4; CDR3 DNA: TGCAGCGTTGAATTTGGGCAGGGGAGTGAAAAACTGTTTTTT; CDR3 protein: CSVEFGQGSEKLFF
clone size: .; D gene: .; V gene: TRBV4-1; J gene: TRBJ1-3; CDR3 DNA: TGCGCCAGCAGCCAAGTCGGCAGCGGTGGAAACACCATATATTTT; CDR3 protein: CASSQVGSGGNTIYF
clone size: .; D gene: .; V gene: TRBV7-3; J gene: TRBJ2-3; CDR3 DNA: TGTGCCAGCAGCTCCCGTACAGCTAGCACAGATACGCAGTATTTT; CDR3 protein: CASSSRTASTDTQYF
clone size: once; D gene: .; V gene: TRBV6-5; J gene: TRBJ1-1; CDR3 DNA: TGTGCCAGCAGTACTCTAGGGGCGAACACTGAAGCTTTCTTT; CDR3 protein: CASSTLGANTEAFF
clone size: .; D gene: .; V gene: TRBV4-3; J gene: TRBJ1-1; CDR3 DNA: TGCGCCAGCAGCCAAGGACGACAGAACAGGAACACTGAAGCTTTCTTT; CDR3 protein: CASSQGRQNRNTEAFF
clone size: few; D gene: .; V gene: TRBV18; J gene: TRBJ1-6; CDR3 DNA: TGTGCCAGCTCACCACGGCAGGGTATGAATTCACCCCTCCACTTT; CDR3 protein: CASSPRQGMNSPLHF
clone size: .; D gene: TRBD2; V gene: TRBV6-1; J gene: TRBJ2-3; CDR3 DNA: TGTGCCAGCAGTGAAATAGCGGGGAGGGGCACAGATACGCAGTATTTT; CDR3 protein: CASSEIAGRGTDTQYF
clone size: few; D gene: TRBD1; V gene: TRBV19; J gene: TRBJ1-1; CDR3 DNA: TGTGCCAGTAGTAGGGGACAGGGAGGATGGGACACTGAAGCTTTCTTT; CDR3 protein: CASSRGQGGWDTEAFF
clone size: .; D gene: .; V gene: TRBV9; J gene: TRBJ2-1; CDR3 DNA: TGTGCCAGCAGCCTCCAGGGGACCACCAATGAGCAGTTCTTC; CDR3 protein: CASSLQGTTNEQFF
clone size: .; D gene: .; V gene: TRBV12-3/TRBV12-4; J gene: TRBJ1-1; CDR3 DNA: TGTGCCAGCGCAGGGTTATTGAACACTGAAGCTTTCTTT; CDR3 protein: CASAGLLNTEAFF
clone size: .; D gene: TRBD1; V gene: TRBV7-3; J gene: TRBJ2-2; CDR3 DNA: TGTGCCAGCAGCTCACAGGGGCAGGACGTCGGGGAGCTGTTTTTT; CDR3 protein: CASSSQGQDVGELFF
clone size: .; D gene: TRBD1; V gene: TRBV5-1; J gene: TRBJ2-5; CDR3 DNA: TGCGCCAGCAGCTTTGACAGGGGCGGGGAGACCCAGTACTTC; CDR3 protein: CASSFDRGGETQYF
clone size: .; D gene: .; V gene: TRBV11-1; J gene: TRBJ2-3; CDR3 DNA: TGTGCCAGCAGCTTAGTGCTCGAGCTAAGCACAGATACGCAGTATTTT; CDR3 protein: CASSLVLELSTDTQYF
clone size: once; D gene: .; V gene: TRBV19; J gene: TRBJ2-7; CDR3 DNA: TGTGCCAGTAGTATCCTGGGACTGGGTACCTACGAGCAGTACTTC; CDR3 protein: CASSILGLGTYEQYF
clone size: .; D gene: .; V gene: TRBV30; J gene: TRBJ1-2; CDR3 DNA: TGTGCCTGGAGTGGACAGTCCTATGGCTACACCTTC; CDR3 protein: CAWSGQSYGYTF
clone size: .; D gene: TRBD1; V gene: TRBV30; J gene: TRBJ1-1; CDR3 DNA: TGTGCCCGCCGGACAGGGGGGATTGAAGCTTTCTTT; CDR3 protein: CARRTGGIEAFF
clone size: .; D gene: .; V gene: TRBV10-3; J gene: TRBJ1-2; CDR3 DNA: TGTGCCATCAGTGATGACAGAACAAACTATGGCTACACCTTC; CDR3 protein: CAISDDRTNYGYTF
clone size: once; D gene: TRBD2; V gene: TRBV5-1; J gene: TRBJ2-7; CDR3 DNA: TGCGCCAGCAGCCGTGGGACTAGCGGCTCCTACGAGCAGTACTTC; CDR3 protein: CASSRGTSGSYEQYF
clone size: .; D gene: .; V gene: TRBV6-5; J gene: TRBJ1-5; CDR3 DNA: TGTGCCAGCAGTTTCGGGGTGAATCAGCCCCAGCATTTT; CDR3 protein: CASSFGVNQPQHF
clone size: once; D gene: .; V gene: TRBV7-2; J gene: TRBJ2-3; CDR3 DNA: TGTGCCAGCAGCAAGGTCAGACTAGTGTCAGTAATCACAGATACGCAGTATTTT; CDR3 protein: CASSKVRLVSVITDTQYF
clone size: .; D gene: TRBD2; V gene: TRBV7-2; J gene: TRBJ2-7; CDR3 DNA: TGTGCCAGCAGCTTTAGCGGGGGGGCCTGGAACGAGCAGTACTTC; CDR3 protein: CASSFSGGAWNEQYF
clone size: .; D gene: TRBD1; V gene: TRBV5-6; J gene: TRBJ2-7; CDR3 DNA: TGTGCCAGCAGCCCTGGGACAGCCATGAACGAGCAGTACTTC; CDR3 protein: CASSPGTAMNEQYF
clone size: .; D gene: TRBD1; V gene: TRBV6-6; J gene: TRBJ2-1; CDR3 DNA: TGTGCCAGCAGTCCCCCCGGGCCGACAGGGGAAATTAACAATGAGCAGTTCTTC; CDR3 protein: CASSPPGPTGEINNEQFF
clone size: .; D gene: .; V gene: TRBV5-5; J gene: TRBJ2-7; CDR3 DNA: TGTGCCAGCAGGAGGGAAACCACAGTCGCCTACGAGCAGTACTTC; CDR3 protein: CASRRETTVAYEQYF
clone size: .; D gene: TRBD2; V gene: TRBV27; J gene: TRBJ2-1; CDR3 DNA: TGTGCCAGCAGTATACTAGCGGGGGGTTACAATGAGCAGTTCTTC; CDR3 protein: CASSILAGGYNEQFF
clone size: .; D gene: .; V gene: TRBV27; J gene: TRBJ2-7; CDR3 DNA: TGTGCCAGCAGTTTATCGGGGCAGGGGGGAACCTACGAGCAGTACTTC; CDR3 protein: CASSLSGQGGTYEQYF
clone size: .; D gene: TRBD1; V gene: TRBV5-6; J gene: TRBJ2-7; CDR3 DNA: TGTGCCAGCAGCTTGGAACAGGGGAGGCAGTACTTC; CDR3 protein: CASSLEQGRQYF
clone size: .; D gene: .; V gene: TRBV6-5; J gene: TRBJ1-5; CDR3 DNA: TGTGCCAGCCTTCTAGATAGCAATCAGCCCCAGCATTTT; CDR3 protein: CASLLDSNQPQHF
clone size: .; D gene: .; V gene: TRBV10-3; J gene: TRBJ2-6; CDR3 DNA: TGTGCCATCAGTGGGCCTGGGGGGACCTCTGGGGCCAACGTCCTGACTTTC; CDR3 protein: CAISGPGGTSGANVLTF
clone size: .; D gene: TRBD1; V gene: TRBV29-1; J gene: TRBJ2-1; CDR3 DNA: TGCAGCGCCAGACAGGGGGTGGATGAGCAGTTCTTC; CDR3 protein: CSARQGVDEQFF
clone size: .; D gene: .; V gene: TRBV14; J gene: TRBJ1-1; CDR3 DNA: TGTGCCAGCAGGCTATGGGGCCTGGGTACCGAAGCTTTCTTT; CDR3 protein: CASRLWGLGTEAFF
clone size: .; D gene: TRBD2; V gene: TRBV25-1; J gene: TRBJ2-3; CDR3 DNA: TGTGCCAGCCGCGGGGGGACAGATACGCAGTATTTT; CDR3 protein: CASRGGTDTQYF
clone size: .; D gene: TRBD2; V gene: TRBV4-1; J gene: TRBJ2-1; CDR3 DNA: TGCGCCAGCAGCCGAAGTATAGCGGGGTTCGGCAATGAGCAGTTCTTC; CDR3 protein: CASSRSIAGFGNEQFF
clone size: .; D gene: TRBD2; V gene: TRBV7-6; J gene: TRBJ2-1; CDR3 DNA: TGTGCCAGCAGCCGCGGGACTAGCGGGGGGGTGTCCTACAATGAGCAGTTCTTC; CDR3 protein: CASSRGTSGGVSYNEQFF
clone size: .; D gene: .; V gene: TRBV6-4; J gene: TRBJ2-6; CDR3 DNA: TGTGCCAGCAGTGAGTGGGCAGAACCCTCTAACTCTGGGGCCAACGTCCTGACTTTC; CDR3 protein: CASSEWAEPSNSGANVLTF